Sequencing of this T cell receptor (beta chain) was carried out in a study of cytomegalovirus exposure and HLA in healthy donors. V was pared by 5 bases and J by 0 bases, with 10 bases of the junction left unmatched. CDR1 and CDR2 (germline): MRHNA, SNTAGT. The CDR3 is 17 residues long. Use of 60 Vbeta and 13 Jbeta primers characterized the PCR. The table came from immunoSEQ multiplex PCR; TCRdb's copy has only in-frame clones and leaves some out. This table has approximately 160,000 clones, around 65% appearing once. The chain links TRBV6-4 to TRBJ1-5, with TRBD1 matching over 7 bases. Sequenced: PBMCs. The clonotype originates from a woman aged 40-49 years in good health and CMV-seropositive. CDR3 nucleotides: TGTGCCAGCAGTTACCCTAGGACAGGCTATAGCAATCAGCCCCAGCATTTT. It is translated as CASSYPRTGYSNQPQHF.